This paragraph covers one TCR beta chain sequence. Its antigen is unidentified. The sample belongs to a study of Ad26.COV2.S vaccination and SARS-CoV-2 variants. Looking at the study overall: Donor allocation was to the COV1001 Ad26.COV2.S trial arm. Study-wide results and caveats: Those who received the vaccine showed greater spike-specific TCR breadth than those given placebo.

The treatment is: 15 to 20 received Ad26.COV2.S at low or high dose, single or two shots; 5 received placebo; per-sample allocation not given. Samples came from day 63 after the first vaccine or placebo injection. What was given as vaccine was an Ad26 vector encoding Wuhan-strain SARS-CoV-2 spike. TCRdb keeps only in-frame clones here, not all; method: immunoSEQ multiplex PCR. This sample carries about 440,000 clones, 90% of them seen once, and the ten largest clones take about 4.1%. Germline CDR1 and CDR2: SGHTA and FQGNSA. The CDR3 contains 16 residues. V gave up 0 bases and J gave up 0 bases, with 9 bases separating them.

This chain connects TRBV7-2 to TRBJ1-3; D not resolved. The source material was peripheral blood, sampled in a trial of Ad26.COV2.S vaccine versus placebo. The origin of this receptor is a person aged 18 to 65 who received the Ad26.COV2.S COVID-19 vaccine or a placebo. The CDR3 DNA reads TGTGCCAGCAGCTTAGCCAACGGCCTCTCTGGAAACACCATATATTTT. This gives the protein CASSLANGLSGNTIYF.